These T cell receptor beta chains were read from a single sample in a study of CD8+CD57+ T cells in acquired aplastic anemia. MiXCR, applied by TCRdb to the reads, yields one record per CDR3 protein. The sample lists approximately 40,000 distinct CDR3 sequences, over 55% occurring once. The source material was sorted CD4+, CD8+, or CD8+CD57+ T cells (not recorded which) from PBMCs. These receptors originate from a human donor with aplastic anemia. Each CDR3 is given with its conserved first and last residue. Each record gives: D gene, clone size, V gene, J gene, CDR3 DNA, CDR3 protein. D genes are given only for firm matches. Size is omitted from some rows. Given values are once, few, many or a class for expanded clones.

d_gene: -; abundance: -; v_gene: TRBV12-3/TRBV12-4; j_gene: TRBJ2-3; CDR3nt: TGTGCCAGCAGCTCTAGCAGGTTGGCGCAGTATTTT; CDR3aa: CASSSSRLAQYF
d_gene: -; abundance: many; v_gene: TRBV2; j_gene: TRBJ1-5; CDR3nt: TGTGCCAGCAGTGAACTACCAGGGGACAATCAGCCCCAGCATTTT; CDR3aa: CASSELPGDNQPQHF
d_gene: -; abundance: many; v_gene: TRBV19; j_gene: TRBJ1-4; CDR3nt: TGTGCCAGTAGTATAGGCAGAGGGCTCGAAAAACTGTTTTTT; CDR3aa: CASSIGRGLEKLFF
d_gene: TRBD2; abundance: few; v_gene: TRBV15; j_gene: TRBJ2-7; CDR3nt: TGTGCCACCAGCAGAGATACTAGCGGGGGCTACGAGCAGTACTTC; CDR3aa: CATSRDTSGGYEQYF
d_gene: TRBD1; abundance: -; v_gene: TRBV9; j_gene: TRBJ2-1; CDR3nt: TGTGCCAGCAGCGATACAGGGGCAAGCTACAATGAGCAGTTCTTC; CDR3aa: CASSDTGASYNEQFF
d_gene: -; abundance: few; v_gene: TRBV7-8; j_gene: TRBJ2-5; CDR3nt: TGTGCCAGCACCTCCGGGGGAGCGGGAGAGACCCAGTACTTC; CDR3aa: CASTSGGAGETQYF
d_gene: TRBD1; abundance: -; v_gene: TRBV2; j_gene: TRBJ2-3; CDR3nt: TGTGCCAGCAGAGAGGACAGGGCCTCCACAGATACGCAGTATTTT; CDR3aa: CASREDRASTDTQYF
d_gene: TRBD1; abundance: -; v_gene: TRBV20-1; j_gene: TRBJ1-2; CDR3nt: TGCAGTGCTAGAGGAGGGACAGTCTATGGCTACACCTTC; CDR3aa: CSARGGTVYGYTF
d_gene: -; abundance: once; v_gene: TRBV15; j_gene: TRBJ2-7; CDR3nt: TGTGCCACCAGCAGTGACTTTTGGTCCTCCTACGAGCAGTACTTC; CDR3aa: CATSSDFWSSYEQYF
d_gene: TRBD1; abundance: -; v_gene: TRBV24-1; j_gene: TRBJ1-2; CDR3nt: TGTGCCACCAGTGATTTTACAGGGGTGGTCGGCTACACCTTC; CDR3aa: CATSDFTGVVGYTF
d_gene: -; abundance: -; v_gene: TRBV10-3; j_gene: TRBJ2-2; CDR3nt: TGTGCCATCAGTGAGACGGACCCTGGGGAGCTGTTTTTT; CDR3aa: CAISETDPGELFF
d_gene: -; abundance: -; v_gene: TRBV5-1; j_gene: TRBJ2-7; CDR3nt: TGCGCCAGCAGCTTGGTATGGAGGGACGAGCAGTACTTC; CDR3aa: CASSLVWRDEQYF
d_gene: -; abundance: -; v_gene: TRBV7-9; j_gene: TRBJ2-7; CDR3nt: TGTGCCAGCAGCAAACAGGGTTCAAGTGACGAGCAGTACTTC; CDR3aa: CASSKQGSSDEQYF
d_gene: TRBD1; abundance: -; v_gene: TRBV2; j_gene: TRBJ2-5; CDR3nt: TGTGCCAGCAGTCGACAGGGGAAAGGGGAGACCCAGTACTTC; CDR3aa: CASSRQGKGETQYF
d_gene: -; abundance: -; v_gene: TRBV9; j_gene: TRBJ1-2; CDR3nt: TGTGCCAGCAGCGTAGGTGGAGGAAACTATGGCTACACCTTC; CDR3aa: CASSVGGGNYGYTF
d_gene: TRBD1; abundance: -; v_gene: TRBV7-2; j_gene: TRBJ1-6; CDR3nt: TGTGCCAGCAGCCCCGGACAGGCCAATTCACCCCTCCACTTT; CDR3aa: CASSPGQANSPLHF
d_gene: -; abundance: -; v_gene: TRBV15; j_gene: TRBJ1-1; CDR3nt: TGTGCCACCAGCAGAGACGACTTGACAGGGAACACTGAAGCTTTCTTT; CDR3aa: CATSRDDLTGNTEAFF
d_gene: TRBD2; abundance: -; v_gene: TRBV29-1; j_gene: TRBJ2-5; CDR3nt: TGCAGCGTTGACGCTAGCGGGAGGGCCGGTGAGACCCAGTACTTC; CDR3aa: CSVDASGRAGETQYF
d_gene: -; abundance: -; v_gene: TRBV15; j_gene: TRBJ2-6; CDR3nt: TGTGCCACCAGCAACAGTCGAAGCTCTGGGGCCAACGTCCTGACTTTC; CDR3aa: CATSNSRSSGANVLTF
d_gene: -; abundance: -; v_gene: TRBV19; j_gene: TRBJ1-1; CDR3nt: TGTGCCAGTAGTATACGGGCCGCCTTGAACACTGAAGCTTTCTTT; CDR3aa: CASSIRAALNTEAFF
d_gene: TRBD1; abundance: -; v_gene: TRBV19; j_gene: TRBJ2-7; CDR3nt: TGTGCCGGTAGTGGACAGGGGTACTTCGAGCAGTACTTC; CDR3aa: CAGSGQGYFEQYF
d_gene: TRBD1; abundance: -; v_gene: TRBV10-3; j_gene: TRBJ2-7; CDR3nt: TGTGCCACGGGGACAGGGAGAAGGGTCGAGCAGTACTTC; CDR3aa: CATGTGRRVEQYF
d_gene: -; abundance: few; v_gene: TRBV24-1; j_gene: TRBJ1-2; CDR3nt: TGTGCCACCAGTGATTCAACCGGGGAGGGGATAGGTGGCTACACCTTC; CDR3aa: CATSDSTGEGIGGYTF
d_gene: -; abundance: -; v_gene: TRBV19; j_gene: TRBJ1-6; CDR3nt: TGCGCCAGCAGCCAAGATGTAGGACAAAATTCACCCCTCCACTTT; CDR3aa: CASSQDVGQNSPLHF
d_gene: -; abundance: few; v_gene: TRBV2; j_gene: TRBJ2-7; CDR3nt: TGTGCCAGCACGGCTCTCGAGCAGTACTTC; CDR3aa: CASTALEQYF
d_gene: -; abundance: -; v_gene: TRBV10-3; j_gene: TRBJ1-4; CDR3nt: TGTGCCTCGCAGTGGTGCCCGCCGTGGAAACTGTTTTTT; CDR3aa: CASQWCPPWKLFF
d_gene: -; abundance: -; v_gene: TRBV19; j_gene: TRBJ1-6; CDR3nt: TGTGCCAGTAGTTTCCGGAGACCCAAGAGACCCCTCCACTTT; CDR3aa: CASSFRRPKRPLHF
d_gene: TRBD1; abundance: -; v_gene: TRBV29-1; j_gene: TRBJ1-2; CDR3nt: TGCAGCGCATGGGGGGACAGCTATGGCTACACCTTC; CDR3aa: CSAWGDSYGYTF
d_gene: TRBD1; abundance: few; v_gene: TRBV5-1; j_gene: TRBJ2-5; CDR3nt: TGCGCCAGCAGAAGGACAGGGGGGGACCAAGAGACCCAGTACTTC; CDR3aa: CASRRTGGDQETQYF
d_gene: -; abundance: -; v_gene: TRBV29-1; j_gene: TRBJ1-1; CDR3nt: TGCAGCGTTTTACCCGGGACGTCGCACACTGAAGCTTTCTTT; CDR3aa: CSVLPGTSHTEAFF
d_gene: TRBD1; abundance: many; v_gene: TRBV5-6; j_gene: TRBJ1-1; CDR3nt: TGTGCCAGCAGCCGGGACAGGGAAATCATGAACACTGAAGCTTTCTTT; CDR3aa: CASSRDREIMNTEAFF
d_gene: TRBD1; abundance: many; v_gene: TRBV7-3; j_gene: TRBJ1-1; CDR3nt: TGTGCCAGCAGCTCCCCGGACAGGGGGATTGTCGAAGCTTTCTTT; CDR3aa: CASSSPDRGIVEAFF
d_gene: -; abundance: -; v_gene: TRBV12-3/TRBV12-4; j_gene: TRBJ1-2; CDR3nt: TGTGCCAGCAGTTTGCAGGGGAAGGGTGGCTACACCTTC; CDR3aa: CASSLQGKGGYTF
d_gene: TRBD1; abundance: -; v_gene: TRBV7-2; j_gene: TRBJ1-1; CDR3nt: TGTGCCAGCAGCCTTAGGGTAGGACAGGGGACTGAAGCTTTCTTT; CDR3aa: CASSLRVGQGTEAFF
d_gene: TRBD2; abundance: many; v_gene: TRBV5-1; j_gene: TRBJ2-5; CDR3nt: TGCGCCAGCAGCTTGTCGGCTAGCGGACCTCTATACCAAGAGACCCAGTACTTC; CDR3aa: CASSLSASGPLYQETQYF
d_gene: -; abundance: -; v_gene: TRBV29-1; j_gene: TRBJ2-7; CDR3nt: TGCAGCGTTGAAGATGGGGACTACGAGCAGTACTTC; CDR3aa: CSVEDGDYEQYF
d_gene: -; abundance: -; v_gene: TRBV2; j_gene: TRBJ1-2; CDR3nt: TGTGCCAGCAGTGAAGCGGGGACTGGCTACACCTTC; CDR3aa: CASSEAGTGYTF
d_gene: TRBD1; abundance: -; v_gene: TRBV19; j_gene: TRBJ1-1; CDR3nt: TGTGCCAGTAGTATAAACAGGGGCAACACTGAAGCTTTCTTT; CDR3aa: CASSINRGNTEAFF
d_gene: -; abundance: -; v_gene: TRBV15; j_gene: TRBJ2-1; CDR3nt: TGTGCCACCAGCAGGAGACCCTACAATGAGCAGTTCTTC; CDR3aa: CATSRRPYNEQFF
d_gene: -; abundance: -; v_gene: TRBV2; j_gene: TRBJ1-1; CDR3nt: TGTGCCAGCAGTGAAGGGGCAGGGCCGATCACTGAAGCTTTCTTT; CDR3aa: CASSEGAGPITEAFF
d_gene: -; abundance: few; v_gene: TRBV3-1; j_gene: TRBJ2-7; CDR3nt: TGTGCCAGCAGCCTAGGGGGACACGAGCAGTACTTC; CDR3aa: CASSLGGHEQYF
d_gene: -; abundance: once; v_gene: TRBV2; j_gene: TRBJ1-2; CDR3nt: TGTGCCAGCAGCGTAGCAGGGTATGGCTACACCTTC; CDR3aa: CASSVAGYGYTF
d_gene: -; abundance: -; v_gene: TRBV29-1; j_gene: TRBJ2-1; CDR3nt: TGCAGCGTTGCAGGAAGGAATGAGCAGTTCTTC; CDR3aa: CSVAGRNEQFF
d_gene: -; abundance: many; v_gene: TRBV19; j_gene: TRBJ1-2; CDR3nt: TGTGCCAGTAATCGCAGGGGCTACCATGGCTACACCTTC; CDR3aa: CASNRRGYHGYTF
d_gene: TRBD1; abundance: -; v_gene: TRBV7-3; j_gene: TRBJ1-2; CDR3nt: TGTGCCAGCAGCTTAGACGGACAGGTCTATGGCTACACCTTC; CDR3aa: CASSLDGQVYGYTF
d_gene: -; abundance: many; v_gene: TRBV12-3/TRBV12-4; j_gene: TRBJ1-3; CDR3nt: TGTGCCAGCAGTTTCAGGGGCTCTGGAAACACCATATATTTT; CDR3aa: CASSFRGSGNTIYF